This T cell receptor beta chain is from a study of blood T cell repertoires in COVID-19 (TCRdb year 2020). The study in broad terms: Collaborator samples came from the United States, Italy and Spain and covered acute and convalescent phases of COVID-19. The prospective study material was composed of cDNA or gDNA derived from T cells, B-cell-depleted T cells, or PBMCs. Subjects who had been exposed to COVID-19, were actively infected with it, or had recovered from it provided the deeply sampled blood TCRbeta repertoires that made up the dataset. The repertoires were released in a freely available public database intended as a resource for research on the immune response to SARS-CoV-2. Samples were obtained from the ongoing ImmuneRACE study (first 160 participants) and from some 1,300 subjects provided by 6 global collaborators. A de-identified subject ID, COVID-19 status, age in years and sex were almost always included in the sample metadata. Where available, HLA class I and class II types were obtained from metadata supplied by the sample provider rather than from assay-based typing.

Summary of the overall study and its limitations: Clinical and demographic metadata were provided uncurated, with the amount varying by source and participant.

Turning to this clone: Its specific antigen is unknown. No much larger clone exists at a distance of one base, and base qualities are not known.

Each collaborating institution followed its own protocols to collect whole blood in K2EDTA tubes. Collaborator samples were shipped for TCRbeta analysis as frozen whole blood, isolated PBMCs, or DNA extracted from either sample type. TCRbeta CDR3 regions were amplified from genomic DNA by means of the immunoSEQ Assay, a bias-controlled multiplex PCR. The original pipeline was this. Nucleated cell counts per sample were estimated from amplification of reference gene primers within the assay. To quantify the absolute abundance of each unique TCRbeta CDR3 rearrangement, sequence reads were collapsed and filtered. For each sample, productive Simpson clonality was calculated as the square root of Simpson's diversity index over productive rearrangements. Held by TCRdb, this immuneACCESS table contains in-frame sequences only and omits some clones. Under half of the omission traces to an unresolved V gene where checked; the cause of the rest is unknown. The V and J calls and clone size were taken over from that table, and D and trimming were inferred from the DNA. In this sample the table shows roughly 40,000 clones, roughly 73% of which occur a single time. Approximately 62% of the sample is taken by the ten largest.

This clonotype originated in a man older than 75 with acute or convalescent COVID-19. The material sequenced was peripheral blood.

The CDR3 reads CASSFGTSGFEQFF. The DNA sequence reads TGTGCCAGCAGCTTCGGGACTAGCGGGTTTGAGCAGTTCTTC. Recombination linked TRBV7-2 to TRBJ2-1, with 12 bases aligning to TRBD2. The CDR3 runs 14 amino acids, cysteine and phenylalanine included. This entry keeps only the CDR3 DNA: 42 bases, framed from base 1. The germline V gene sets CDR1 to SGHTA and CDR2 to FQGNSA. Trimming accounts for 3 bases at V and 9 bases at J, while the number of junction bases matched to no gene is 3.